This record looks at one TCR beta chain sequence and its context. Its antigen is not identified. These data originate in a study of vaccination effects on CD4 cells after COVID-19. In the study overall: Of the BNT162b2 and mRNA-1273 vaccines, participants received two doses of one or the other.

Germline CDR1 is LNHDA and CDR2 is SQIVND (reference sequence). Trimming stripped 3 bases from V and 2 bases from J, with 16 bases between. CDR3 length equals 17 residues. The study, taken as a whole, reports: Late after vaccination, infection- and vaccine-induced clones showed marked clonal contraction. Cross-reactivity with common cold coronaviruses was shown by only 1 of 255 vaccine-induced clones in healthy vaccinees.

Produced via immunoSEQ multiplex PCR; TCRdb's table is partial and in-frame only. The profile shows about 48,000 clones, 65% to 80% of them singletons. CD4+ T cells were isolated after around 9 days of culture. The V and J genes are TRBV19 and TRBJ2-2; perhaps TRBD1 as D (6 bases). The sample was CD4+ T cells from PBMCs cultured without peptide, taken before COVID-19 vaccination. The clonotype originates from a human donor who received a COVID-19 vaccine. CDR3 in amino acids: CASSIPQGTFNTGELFF. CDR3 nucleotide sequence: TGTGCCAGTAGTATCCCGCAGGGGACCTTCAACACCGGGGAGCTGTTTTTT.